This passage covers 24 T cell receptor beta chains from one sample sequenced in a study of blood T cell repertoires in COVID-19. The method was immunoSEQ multiplex PCR; TCRdb's version includes in-frame clones alone and lacks a portion of them. Of approximately 300,000 clones in the sample, under 85% were seen once. Sequencing was carried out using peripheral blood. These receptors came from a human donor with COVID-19, enrolled during active disease. The donor label of this sample is uncertain.

The chain couples TRBV30 to TRBJ2-6, with TRBD1 matching 8 bases. Unmatched junction bases numbered 7, after V lost 7 bases and J lost 2 bases. Germline CDR1 is GTSNPN and CDR2 is SVGIG (reference sequence). CDR3 size: 15 residues. The CDR3 region has the DNA TGTGCCTCTCTCAGGGGGCCAGCTGGGGCCAACGTCCTGACTTTC. Translating it yields CASLRGPAGANVLTF. Full variable domain (outside the CDR3, taken from reference TRBV30 and TRBJ2-6): SQTIHQWPATLVQPVGSPLSLECTVEGTSNPNLYWYRQAAGRGLQLLFYSVGIGQISSEVPQNLSASRPQDRQFILSSKKLLLSDSGFYLCASLRGPAGANVLTFGAGSRLTVL.

V is TRBV28 and J is TRBJ2-3, with 7 bases identical to TRBD2. This CDR3 has 14 residues. CDR1 is MDHEN, CDR2 SYDVKM, per germline. V lost 7 bases and J lost 2; bases outside the gene matches: 6. The CDR3 DNA follows: TGTGCCAGCAAGGGACTATTATCCACAGATACGCAGTATTTT. Translating it yields CASKGLLSTDTQYF.

The chain links TRBV29-1 to TRBJ1-1, with D tentatively TRBD1 (5 bases). The germline CDR1 and CDR2 sequences are SQVTM and ANQGSEA. The CDR3 has 12 residues. Between the trimmed V and J ends, which lost 4 bases and 2 bases, there was a span of 8 bases. The CDR3 DNA follows: TGCAGCGTTGGACAGTCTAACACTGAAGCTTTCTTT. It codes for CSVGQSNTEAFF.

The J gene is TRBJ1-5, the V gene TRBV28, with a tentative D call TRBD1 (6 bases). Trimming left V 5 bases short and J 1 base short, with 12 bases between. The CDR3 contains 15 residues. Germline CDR1 reads MDHEN; CDR2 reads SYDVKM. CDR3 sequence reads: CASSLHRVSNQPQHF. For the CDR3, the DNA is TGTGCCAGCAGTCTACACAGGGTAAGCAATCAGCCCCAGCATTTT.

Here the CDR3 reads CASSRDRDQPQHF. DNA for the CDR3: TGTGCCAGCAGCCGGGACAGGGATCAGCCCCAGCATTTT. The V and J genes are TRBV12-3 or TRBV12-4 and TRBJ1-5; the match to TRBD1 covers 9 bases. V gave up 6 bases and J gave up 5 bases; unmatched junction bases: 2. The CDR3 spans 13 residues.

This chain connects TRBV12-3 or TRBV12-4 to TRBJ1-2; D unclear. The CDR3 spans 11 residues. V lost 6 bases and J lost 3, with 5 bases in between. The CDR3 DNA reads as TGTGCCAGCAGCTCAGACTATGGCTACACCTTC. Protein product: CASSSDYGYTF.

The CDR3 nucleotides are TGTGCCAGCTCACCTCGACAGGCCCACAATGAGCAGTTCTTC. This codes for CASSPRQAHNEQFF. The chain uses TRBV18 and TRBJ2-1; perhaps TRBD1 as D (6 bases). Germline loops: CDR1 KGHSH, CDR2 LQKENI. The CDR3 runs to 14 residues. V lost 3 bases to trimming and J lost 5 bases, with 11 bases between them.

The rearrangement uses TRBV19 and TRBJ2-1, with D possibly being TRBD2 (5 bases). Germline CDR1 LNHDA, CDR2 SQIVND (reference sequence). V shed 5 bases and J shed 2 bases, with 10 bases lying between them. CDR3 length: 14 amino acids. The CDR3 region has the DNA TGTGCCAGTAGTTCGAGGGAAACCTACAATGAGCAGTTCTTC. Translated: CASSSRETYNEQFF.

The CDR3 DNA sequence: TGTGCCAGCAGCATAGGGCCTAGCGGGGCTCCCTACGAGCAGTACTTC. Amino acid sequence: CASSIGPSGAPYEQYF. The chain couples TRBV7-3 to TRBJ2-7; the match to TRBD2 covers 9 bases. Germline loops: CDR1 SGHTA, CDR2 FQGTGA. CDR3 length equals 16 residues. Germline trimming cut 5 bases from V and 2 bases from J; bases unmatched to any gene: 10.

The gene calls are TRBV12-3 or TRBV12-4 and TRBJ1-1; no firm D call. Trimming took off 6 bases at V and 1 base at J, with 9 bases between the two ends. The CDR3 length is 13 residues. The CDR3 DNA is TGTGCCAGCAGCTTCTCCGGGAACACTGAAGCTTTCTTT. Translated, it gives CASSFSGNTEAFF.

This clone was observed a handful of times. The chain has TRBV5-1 and TRBJ2-1; 7 positions match TRBD2. The CDR3 sequence is 15 residues long. Unmatched junction bases numbered 4, after V lost 0 bases and J lost 4 bases. CDR1 and CDR2 from the germline V gene are SGHRS and YFSETQ. The CDR3 loop is CASSLEPSGYNEQFF. The DNA of the CDR3 is TGCGCCAGCAGCTTGGAGCCTAGCGGATACAATGAGCAGTTCTTC.

The chain employs TRBV9 and TRBJ2-5, with 8 bases matching TRBD2. The CDR3 runs to 16 residues. After removal of 0 bases from V and 0 bases from J, the junction contained 4 bases not matched to a gene. Germline lookup yields CDR1 SGDLS and CDR2 YYNGEE. CDR3 sequence reads: CASSVESSGYQETQYF. The CDR3 DNA sequence: TGTGCCAGCAGCGTAGAGTCTAGCGGGTACCAAGAGACCCAGTACTTC. The full variable domain, its missing parts supplied by reference TRBV9 and TRBJ2-5, is DSGVTQTPKHLITATGQRVTLRCSPRSGDLSVYWYQQSLDQGLQFLIQYYNGEERAKGNILERFSAQQFPDLHSELNLSSLELGDSALYFCASSVESSGYQETQYFGPGTRLLVL.

CDR3 residues: CASSSFGMTGEDEQYF. CDR3 sequence (DNA): TGTGCCAGTAGTAGTTTTGGCATGACAGGGGAGGACGAGCAGTACTTC. V and J are TRBV19 and TRBJ2-7; 8 bases align to TRBD1. Germline V gene data show CDR1 as LNHDA and CDR2 as SQIVND (reference sequence). The CDR3 contains 16 residues. J lost 5 bases, V lost 4 bases, and 13 bases had no gene match.

The chain has TRBV5-1 and TRBJ2-3; 11 bases fit TRBD2. J lost 4 bases, V lost 4 bases, and 8 bases had no gene match. CDR1 and CDR2 from the germline V gene are SGHRS and YFSETQ. The CDR3 spans 16 residues. CDR3 loop: CASSRGGLAASDTQYF. In DNA form, the CDR3 reads TGCGCCAGCAGCCGGGGGGGACTAGCGGCCTCAGATACGCAGTATTTT.

This clone came up once. V gene TRBV19 combines with J gene TRBJ2-5; D possibly corresponds to TRBD2 (5 bases). Looked up from germline, CDR1 is LNHDA and CDR2 is SQIVND (reference sequence). The V and J ends lost 6 bases and 4 bases respectively, with 15 bases between them. CDR3 length: 14 residues. The CDR3, as DNA: TGTGCCAGTAGCCCGTTCGGGGTAGGAGAGACCCAGTACTTC. It codes for CASSPFGVGETQYF.

The V gene is TRBV27, the J gene TRBJ2-3; 8 bases match TRBD1. Trimming at V came to 4 bases and at J to 7 bases, leaving 7 bases not matched to a gene. This CDR3 has 14 residues. Germline V gives CDR1 MNHEY, CDR2 SMNVEV (reference sequence). This CDR3 reads CASSSTGGTNTQYF. The CDR3 DNA reads TGTGCCAGCAGTTCTACAGGGGGAACGAATACGCAGTATTTT.

The table lists this clone with a few counts. The chain has TRBV18 and TRBJ1-1; the match to TRBD1 covers 7 bases. The CDR3 has 15 residues. J was trimmed by 1 base and V by 0 bases; bases with no gene match: 2. Germline CDR1 and CDR2: KGHSH and LQKENI. The CDR3 DNA is TGTGCCAGCTCACCACCCGCAGGGGGGAACACTGAAGCTTTCTTT. Translating gives CASSPPAGGNTEAFF.

The chain carries TRBV11-2 and TRBJ2-7, with a possible D match to TRBD1 (6 bases). Germline loops: CDR1 SGHAT, CDR2 FQNNGV. Trimming took off 2 bases at V and 0 bases at J, with 11 bases between the two ends. CDR3 length: 15 amino acids. The CDR3 loop reads CASSLYRASSYEQYF. For the CDR3, the DNA is TGTGCCAGCAGCTTATACAGGGCCTCCTCCTACGAGCAGTACTTC.

A remark on this clone: Within the sample, other DNA sequences also encode this same CDR3. The rearrangement joins TRBV7-3 to TRBJ2-1; 12 bases agree with TRBD2. Losses at the gene ends were 5 bases for V and 6 bases for J; bases not matched to a gene: 2. CDR1 and CDR2 from the germline V gene are SGHTA and FQGTGA. The CDR3 consists of 14 residues. CDR3 sequence (DNA): TGTGCCAGCAGCAGACTAGCGGGAGTCAATGAGCAGTTCTTC. This encodes CASSRLAGVNEQFF.

The chain recombines TRBV19 with TRBJ1-1, with D unresolved. V was shortened by 7 bases and J by 5 bases, with 17 bases between the two germline ends. Germline V gene sequence: CDR1 LNHDA, CDR2 SQIVND (reference sequence). This CDR3 contains 14 residues. The CDR3 is CASTLLRGGTEAFF. The CDR3 DNA sequence: TGTGCCAGTACCCTCCTACGGGGAGGGACTGAAGCTTTCTTT. Looking up the rest from reference TRBV19 and TRBJ1-1 gives the full variable domain: DGGITQSPKYLFRKEGQNVTLSCEQNLNHDAMYWYRQDPGQGLRLIYYSQIVNDFQKGDIAEGYSVSREKKESFPLTVTSAQKNPTAFYLCASTLLRGGTEAFFGQGTRLTVV.

V is TRBV6-4 and J is TRBJ2-1; possible D gene TRBD2, 7 bases. The germline gives CDR1 MRHNA, CDR2 SNTAGT. The V gene lost 5 bases and the J gene lost 7 bases, with 24 bases spanning the gap. The CDR3 runs to 17 residues. Here the CDR3 DNA reads TGTGCCAGCAGTAAAACTGGGGGGGGCCTAGGGCCTAATGAGCAGTTCTTC. This encodes CASSKTGGGLGPNEQFF.

The rearrangement uses TRBV9 and TRBJ1-1; weak D call: TRBD1 (5 bases). The CDR3 spans 15 residues. In germline, CDR1 is SGDLS, CDR2 YYNGEE. V gave up 0 bases and J gave up 1 base, with 10 bases separating them. The CDR3 loop is CASSVAGGANTEAFF. The CDR3 DNA reads TGTGCCAGCAGCGTAGCTGGAGGGGCGAACACTGAAGCTTTCTTT.

The chain employs TRBV28 and TRBJ2-7; no definite D call. This CDR3 is built from 16 residues. Per the germline V gene, CDR1 is MDHEN and CDR2 is SYDVKM. V lost 6 bases and J lost 0, with 18 bases in between. The CDR3 DNA sequence: TGTGCCAGCAGCGTTCCCGGTAGAGTGTCCTCCTACGAGCAGTACTTC. Translated, it gives CASSVPGRVSSYEQYF.

The chain carries TRBV7-8 and TRBJ2-7; 8 nucleotides align to TRBD1. Germline CDR1 and CDR2: SGHVS and FQNEAQ. The CDR3 totals 15 residues. Trimming at V came to 5 bases and at J to 2 bases, leaving 8 bases not matched to a gene. CDR3 protein: CASSARQGWAYEQYF. In DNA form, the CDR3 reads TGTGCCAGCAGCGCTCGACAGGGGTGGGCCTACGAGCAGTACTTC. Variable domain in full (rest from reference TRBV7-8 and TRBJ2-7): GAGVSQSPRYKVAKRGQDVALRCDPISGHVSLFWYQQALGQGPEFLTYFQNEAQLDKSGLPSDRFFAERPEGSVSTLKIQRTQQEDSAVYLCASSARQGWAYEQYFGPGTRLTVT.